This TCR beta chain was profiled in a study of identical twins. Regarding the study as a whole: One should note that invariant MAIT and iNKT cells could partly confound zero-insertion analyses.

This clonotype was observed many times. Its cognate antigen is unknown. V gave up 6 bases and J gave up 1 base, with 1 base separating them. Looked up from germline, CDR1 is SNHLY and CDR2 is FYNNEI. CDR3 length: 11 residues. Unique molecular identifiers were present on cDNA, and template switching added a universal primer site. Each CDR3 protein gets one entry after TCRdb re-called the 5' RACE reads with MiXCR. The sample includes a few hundred thousand distinct CDR3 sequences, roughly an eighth of them seen just once. The same sample was also used in a study of yellow fever vaccine responses in identical twins.

The chain has TRBV2 and TRBJ2-1; D gene ambiguous. Sequencing was done on a sample of CD8+ T cells sorted from blood. The sequence was obtained from a woman aged 18-29 years in good health. The CDR3 sequence: CASRSYNEQFF. CDR3 coding DNA: TGTGCCAGCAGGTCCTACAATGAGCAGTTCTTC.